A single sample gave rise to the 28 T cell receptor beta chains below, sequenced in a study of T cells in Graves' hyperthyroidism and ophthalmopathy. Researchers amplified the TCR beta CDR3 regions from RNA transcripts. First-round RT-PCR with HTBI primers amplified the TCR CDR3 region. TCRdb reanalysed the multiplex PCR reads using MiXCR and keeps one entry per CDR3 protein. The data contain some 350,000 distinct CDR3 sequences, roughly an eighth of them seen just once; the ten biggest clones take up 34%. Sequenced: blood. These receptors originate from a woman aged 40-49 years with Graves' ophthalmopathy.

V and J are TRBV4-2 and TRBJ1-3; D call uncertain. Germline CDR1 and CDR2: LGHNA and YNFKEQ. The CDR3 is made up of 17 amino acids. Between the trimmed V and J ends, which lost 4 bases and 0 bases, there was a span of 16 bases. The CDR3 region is CASSLFDNHDSGNTIYF. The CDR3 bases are TGTGCCAGCAGCCTTTTCGACAACCACGACTCTGGAAACACCATATATTTT.

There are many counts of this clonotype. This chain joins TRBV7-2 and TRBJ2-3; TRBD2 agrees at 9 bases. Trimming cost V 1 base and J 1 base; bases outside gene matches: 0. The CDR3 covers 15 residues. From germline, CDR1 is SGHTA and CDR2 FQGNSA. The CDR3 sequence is CASSLGTSGTDTQYF. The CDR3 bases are TGTGCCAGCAGCTTAGGGACTAGCGGCACAGATACGCAGTATTTT. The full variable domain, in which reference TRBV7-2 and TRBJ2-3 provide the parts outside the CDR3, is GAGVSQSPSNKVTEKGKDVELRCDPISGHTALYWYRQSLGQGLEFLIYFQGNSAPDKSGLPSDRFSAERTGGSVSTLTIQRTQQEDSAVYLCASSLGTSGTDTQYFGPGTRLTVL.

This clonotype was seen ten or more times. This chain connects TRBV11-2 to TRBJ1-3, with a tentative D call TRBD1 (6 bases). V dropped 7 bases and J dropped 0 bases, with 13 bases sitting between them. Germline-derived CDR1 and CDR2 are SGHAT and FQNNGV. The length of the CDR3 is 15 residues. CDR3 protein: CASTGGRSSGNTIYF. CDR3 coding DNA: TGTGCCAGCACCGGGGGGCGGAGCTCTGGAAACACCATATATTTT.

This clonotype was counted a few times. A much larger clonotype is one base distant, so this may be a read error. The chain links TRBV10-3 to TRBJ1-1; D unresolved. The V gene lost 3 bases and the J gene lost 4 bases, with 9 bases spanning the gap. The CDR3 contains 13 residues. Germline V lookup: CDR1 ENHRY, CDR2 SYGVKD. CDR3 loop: CAISDQRSTEAFF. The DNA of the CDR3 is TGTGCCATCAGTGACCAGCGGAGCACTGAAGCTTTCTTT.

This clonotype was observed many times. CDR3 protein: CASSYSAGIAGLEQYF. The CDR3 DNA reads as TGTGCCAGCAGTTACTCCGCAGGGATCGCTGGGCTTGAGCAGTACTTC. The chain couples TRBV6-5 to TRBJ2-7, with D perhaps TRBD1 (5 bases). Trimming pared 0 bases from V and 7 bases from J, leaving 19 bases between. The CDR3 is 16 amino acids. Germline CDR1 and CDR2: MNHEY and SVGAGI.

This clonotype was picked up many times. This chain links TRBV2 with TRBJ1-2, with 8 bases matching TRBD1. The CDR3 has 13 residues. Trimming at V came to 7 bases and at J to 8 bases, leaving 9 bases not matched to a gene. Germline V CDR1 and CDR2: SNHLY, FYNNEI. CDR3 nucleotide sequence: TGTGCCAGCAATACAGGGGGTTGGTCCGGCTACACCTTC. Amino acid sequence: CASNTGGWSGYTF.

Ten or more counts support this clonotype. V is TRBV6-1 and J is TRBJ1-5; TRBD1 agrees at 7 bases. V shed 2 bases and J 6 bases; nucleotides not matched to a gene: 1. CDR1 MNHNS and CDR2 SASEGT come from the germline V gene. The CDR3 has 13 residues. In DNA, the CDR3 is TGTGCCAGCAGTGAACAGGGGGTTCAGCCCCAGCATTTT. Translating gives CASSEQGVQPQHF.

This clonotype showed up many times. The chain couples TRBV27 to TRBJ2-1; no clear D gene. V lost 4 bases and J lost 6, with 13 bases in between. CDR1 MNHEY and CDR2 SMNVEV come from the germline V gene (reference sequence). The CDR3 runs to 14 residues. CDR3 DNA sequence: TGTGCCAGCAGTTCCCGAACTACTCCCAATGAGCAGTTCTTC. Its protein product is CASSSRTTPNEQFF.

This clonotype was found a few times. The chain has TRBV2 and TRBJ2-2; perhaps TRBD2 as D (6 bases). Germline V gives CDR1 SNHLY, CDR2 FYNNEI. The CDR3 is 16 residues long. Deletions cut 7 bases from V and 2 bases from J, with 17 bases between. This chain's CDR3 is CASKGGGVYNTGELFF. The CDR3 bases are TGTGCCAGCAAGGGCGGAGGGGTATACAACACCGGGGAGCTGTTTTTT.

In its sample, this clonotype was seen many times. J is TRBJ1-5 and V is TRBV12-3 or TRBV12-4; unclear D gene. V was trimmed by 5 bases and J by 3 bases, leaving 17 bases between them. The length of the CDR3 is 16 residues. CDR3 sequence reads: CASSPQPDGLNQPQHF. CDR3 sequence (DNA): TGTGCCAGCAGTCCTCAGCCCGACGGACTCAATCAGCCCCAGCATTTT.

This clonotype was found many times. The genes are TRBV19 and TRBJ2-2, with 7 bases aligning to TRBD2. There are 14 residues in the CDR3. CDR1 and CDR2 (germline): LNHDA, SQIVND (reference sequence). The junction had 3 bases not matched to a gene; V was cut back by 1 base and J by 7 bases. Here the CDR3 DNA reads TGTGCCAGTAGTATAGGACAGCGGGGCGGGGAGCTGTTTTTT. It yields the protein CASSIGQRGGELFF.

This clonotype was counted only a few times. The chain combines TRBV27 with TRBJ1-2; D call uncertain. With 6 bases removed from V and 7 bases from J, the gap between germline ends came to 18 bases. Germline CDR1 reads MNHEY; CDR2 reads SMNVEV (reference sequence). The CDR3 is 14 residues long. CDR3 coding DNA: TGTGCCAGCAGCTACGATGCGTCGGGTCGTGGCTACACCTTC. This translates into CASSYDASGRGYTF.

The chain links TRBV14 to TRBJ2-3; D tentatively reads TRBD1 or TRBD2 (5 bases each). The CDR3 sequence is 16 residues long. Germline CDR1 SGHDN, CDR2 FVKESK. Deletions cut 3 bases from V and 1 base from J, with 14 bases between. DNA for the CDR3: TGTGCCAGCAGCCAGGCCGGGACGTGGGGCACAGATACGCAGTATTTT. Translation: CASSQAGTWGTDTQYF. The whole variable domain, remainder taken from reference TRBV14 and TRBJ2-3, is EAGVTQFPSHSVIEKGQTVTLRCDPISGHDNLYWYRRVMGKEIKFLLHFVKESKQDESGMPNNRFLAERTGGTYSTLKVQPAELEDSGVYFCASSQAGTWGTDTQYFGPGTRLTVL.

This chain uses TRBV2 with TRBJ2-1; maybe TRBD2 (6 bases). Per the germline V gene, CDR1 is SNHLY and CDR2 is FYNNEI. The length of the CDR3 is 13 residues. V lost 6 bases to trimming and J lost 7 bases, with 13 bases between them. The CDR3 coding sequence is TGTGCCAGCAGGGTTCTAGCGCGGAATGAGCAGTTCTTC. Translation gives CASRVLARNEQFF.

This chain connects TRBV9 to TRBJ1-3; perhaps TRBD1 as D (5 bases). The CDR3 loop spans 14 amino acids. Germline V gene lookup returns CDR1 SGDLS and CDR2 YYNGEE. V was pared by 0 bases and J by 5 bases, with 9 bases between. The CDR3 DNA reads TGTGCCAGCAGCGTAGGACGACAGCGAAACACCATATATTTT. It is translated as CASSVGRQRNTIYF. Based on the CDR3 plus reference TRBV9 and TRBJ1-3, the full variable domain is DSGVTQTPKHLITATGQRVTLRCSPRSGDLSVYWYQQSLDQGLQFLIQYYNGEERAKGNILERFSAQQFPDLHSELNLSSLELGDSALYFCASSVGRQRNTIYFGEGSWLTVV.

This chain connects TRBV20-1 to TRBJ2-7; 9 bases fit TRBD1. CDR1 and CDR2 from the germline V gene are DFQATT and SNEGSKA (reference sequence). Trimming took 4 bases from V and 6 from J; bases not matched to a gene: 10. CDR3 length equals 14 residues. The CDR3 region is CSATPGQGLPEQYF. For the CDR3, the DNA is TGCAGTGCTACCCCGGGACAGGGTCTCCCCGAGCAGTACTTC.

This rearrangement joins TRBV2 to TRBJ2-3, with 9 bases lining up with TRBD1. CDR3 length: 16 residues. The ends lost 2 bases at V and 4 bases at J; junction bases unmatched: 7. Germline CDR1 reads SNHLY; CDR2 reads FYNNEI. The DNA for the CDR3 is TGTGCCAGCAGTGAAACTCCGGGACAGGGAGCAGATACGCAGTATTTT. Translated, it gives CASSETPGQGADTQYF.

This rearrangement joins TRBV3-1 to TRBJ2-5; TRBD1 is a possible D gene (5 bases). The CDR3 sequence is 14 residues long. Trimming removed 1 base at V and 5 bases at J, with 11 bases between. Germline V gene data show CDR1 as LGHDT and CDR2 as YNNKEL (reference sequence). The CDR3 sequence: CASSQAGLLETQYF. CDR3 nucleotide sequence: TGTGCCAGCAGCCAAGCAGGGCTGCTGGAGACCCAGTACTTC.

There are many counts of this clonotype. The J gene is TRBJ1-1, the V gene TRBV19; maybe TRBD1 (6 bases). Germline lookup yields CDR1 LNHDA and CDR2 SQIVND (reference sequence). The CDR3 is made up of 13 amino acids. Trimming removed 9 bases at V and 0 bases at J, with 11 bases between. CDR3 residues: CASHDRLNTEAFF. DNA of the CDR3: TGTGCCAGCCACGACAGGTTGAACACTGAAGCTTTCTTT.

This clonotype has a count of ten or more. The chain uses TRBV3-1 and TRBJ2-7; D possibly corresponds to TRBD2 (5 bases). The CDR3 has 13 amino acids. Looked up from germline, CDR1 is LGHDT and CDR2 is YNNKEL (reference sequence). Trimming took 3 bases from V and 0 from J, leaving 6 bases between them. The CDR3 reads CASSHGISYEQYF. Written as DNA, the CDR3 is TGTGCCAGCAGCCACGGGATCTCCTACGAGCAGTACTTC.

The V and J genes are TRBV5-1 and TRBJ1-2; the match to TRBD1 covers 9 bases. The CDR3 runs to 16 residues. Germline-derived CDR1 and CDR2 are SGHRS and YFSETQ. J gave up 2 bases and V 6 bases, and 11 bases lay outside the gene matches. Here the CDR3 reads CASTYQPGQGNYGYTF. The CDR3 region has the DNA TGCGCCAGCACTTACCAACCGGGACAGGGCAACTATGGCTACACCTTC. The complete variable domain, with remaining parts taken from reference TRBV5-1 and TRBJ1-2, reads KAGVTQTPRYLIKTRGQQVTLSCSPISGHRSVSWYQQTPGQGLQFLFEYFSETQRNKGNFPGRFSGRQFSNSRSEMNVSTLELGDSALYLCASTYQPGQGNYGYTFGSGTRLTVV.

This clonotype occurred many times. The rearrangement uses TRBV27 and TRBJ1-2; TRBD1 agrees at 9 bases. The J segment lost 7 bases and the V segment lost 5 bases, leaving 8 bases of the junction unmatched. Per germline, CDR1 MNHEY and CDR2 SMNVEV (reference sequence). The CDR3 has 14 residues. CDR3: CASSPGQGTGGYTF. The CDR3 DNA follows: TGTGCCAGCAGTCCAGGACAGGGGACGGGTGGCTACACCTTC.

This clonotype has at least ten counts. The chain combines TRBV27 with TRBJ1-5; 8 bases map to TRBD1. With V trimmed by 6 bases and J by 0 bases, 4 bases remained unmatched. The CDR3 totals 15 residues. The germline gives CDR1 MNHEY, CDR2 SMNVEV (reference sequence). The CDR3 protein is CASRDRVYSNQPQHF. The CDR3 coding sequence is TGTGCCAGCAGGGACAGGGTCTATAGCAATCAGCCCCAGCATTTT.

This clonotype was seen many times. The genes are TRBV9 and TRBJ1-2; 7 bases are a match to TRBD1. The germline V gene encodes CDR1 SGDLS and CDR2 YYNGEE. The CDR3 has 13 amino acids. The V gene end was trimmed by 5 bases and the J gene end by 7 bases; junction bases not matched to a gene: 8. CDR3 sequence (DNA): TGTGCCAGCAGAGCCAGGGGGGCAAGTGGCTACACCTTC. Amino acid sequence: CASRARGASGYTF.

The CDR3 loop reads CASSHVGSSYEQYF. CDR3 DNA sequence: TGTGCCAGCAGCCATGTTGGGAGCTCCTACGAGCAGTACTTC. V and J are TRBV3-1 and TRBJ2-7; the D gene is possibly TRBD2 (5 bases). Trimming took off 3 bases at V and 0 bases at J, with 9 bases between the two ends. The CDR3 totals 14 residues. CDR1 LGHDT and CDR2 YNNKEL come from the germline V gene (reference sequence).

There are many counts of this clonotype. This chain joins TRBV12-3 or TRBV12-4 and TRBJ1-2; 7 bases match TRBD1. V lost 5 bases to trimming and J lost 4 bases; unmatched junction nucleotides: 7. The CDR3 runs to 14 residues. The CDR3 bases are TGTGCCAGCAGTCCCTACGGGACAGCCTATGGCTACACCTTC. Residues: CASSPYGTAYGYTF.

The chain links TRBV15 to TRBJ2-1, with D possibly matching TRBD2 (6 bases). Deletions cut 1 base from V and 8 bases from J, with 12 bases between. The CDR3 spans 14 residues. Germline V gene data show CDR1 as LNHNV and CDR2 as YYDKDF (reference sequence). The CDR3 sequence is CATSRVRGGDEQFF. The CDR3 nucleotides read TGTGCCACCAGCAGAGTTCGGGGAGGCGATGAGCAGTTCTTC. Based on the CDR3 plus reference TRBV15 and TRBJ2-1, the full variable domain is DAMVIQNPRYQVTQFGKPVTLSCSQTLNHNVMYWYQQKSSQAPKLLFHYYDKDFNNEADTPDNFQSRRPNTSFCFLDIRSPGLGDTAMYLCATSRVRGGDEQFFGPGTRLTVL.

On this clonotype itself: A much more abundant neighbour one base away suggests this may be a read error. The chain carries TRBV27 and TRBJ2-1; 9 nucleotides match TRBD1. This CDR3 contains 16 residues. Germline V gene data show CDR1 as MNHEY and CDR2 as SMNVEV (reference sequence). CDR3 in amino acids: CACSLSRTGVYNEQFF. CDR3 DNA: TGTGCCTGCAGTTTATCGAGGACAGGGGTCTACAATGAGCAGTTCTTC.